Below are 11 T cell receptor beta chains sequenced from a single sample in a study of CD8+CD57+ T cells in acquired aplastic anemia. The template for TCR beta VDJ and CDR3 sequence profiling was genomic DNA. TCRdb redid the calling of the reads with MiXCR, one entry per CDR3 protein. The top ten hold more than 40% of the sample, which has 170,000 or so distinct CDR3 sequences, more than 60% seen once. Patients chosen for sequencing had shown CD8+CD57+ cell expansion by flow cytometry. The sequenced material came from sorted CD4+, CD8+, or CD8+CD57+ T cells (not recorded which) from PBMCs. The receptors shown here come from a human donor with aplastic anemia.

The chain links TRBV10-3 to TRBJ2-1; unclear D gene. CDR1 is ENHRY, CDR2 SYGVKD, per germline. This CDR3 is 15 amino acids long. Trimming removed 4 bases from V and 0 bases from J, with 10 bases in between. The CDR3 region has the DNA TGTGCCATCAGTGTGGACCTTAGCTCCTACAATGAGCAGTTCTTC. As protein: CAISVDLSSYNEQFF.

This rearrangement joins TRBV25-1 to TRBJ1-6; TRBD1 agrees at 9 bases. Germline assignment: CDR1 MGHDK and CDR2 SYGVNS. The CDR3 extends over 14 amino acids. J lost 9 bases, V lost 4 bases, and 4 bases had no gene match. CDR3 DNA: TGTGCCAGCAGTGCGGGACAGGGAGTTTCACCCCTCCACTTT. This sequence encodes CASSAGQGVSPLHF.

This sequence joins TRBV20-1 and TRBJ1-5, with TRBD1 matching 8 bases. CDR1 and CDR2 (germline): DFQATT, SNEGSKA (reference sequence). The CDR3 has 14 amino acids. V gave up 6 bases and J gave up 9 bases; unmatched junction bases: 13. This chain's CDR3 is CSARETGVQWPQHF. CDR3 sequence (DNA): TGCAGTGCGCGGGAGACAGGGGTACAGTGGCCCCAGCATTTT.

The chain carries TRBV29-1 and TRBJ1-1; D may be TRBD1 (5 bases). Germline-derived CDR1 and CDR2 are SQVTM and ANQGSEA. This CDR3 region has 15 residues. V shed 5 bases and J shed 0 bases, with 16 bases lying between them. CDR3 residues: CSVQLGGSLNTEAFF. CDR3 bases: TGCAGCGTTCAGTTGGGGGGGAGCTTGAACACTGAAGCTTTCTTT.

The chain joins TRBV5-1 to TRBJ2-7; possibly TRBD1 for D (5 bases). Looked up from germline, CDR1 is SGHRS and CDR2 is YFSETQ. V was cut by 0 bases and J by 2 bases, with 24 bases left in between. The CDR3 loop spans 19 amino acids. In nucleotides, the CDR3 is TGCGCCAGCAGCTTGGAGGGGTCAGGGCCCCAACGACTTACCTACGAGCAGTACTTC. Protein: CASSLEGSGPQRLTYEQYF.

In its sample, this clonotype was seen a few times. The chain carries TRBV11-3 and TRBJ1-2; D call uncertain. The CDR3 sequence is 17 residues long. Trimming removed 3 bases from V and 6 bases from J, with 23 bases in between. Germline V gene sequence: CDR1 SGHNT, CDR2 YENEEA. CDR3 protein: CASSFLSLVGRGDGYTF. CDR3 bases: TGTGCCAGCAGCTTCCTCAGTTTGGTGGGTCGCGGGGATGGCTACACCTTC.

This clonotype was seen once. The V call is TRBV7-3, the J call TRBJ2-2; the D gene is possibly TRBD2 (5 bases). The V and J ends lost 6 bases and 8 bases respectively, with 19 bases between them. The CDR3 runs to 15 residues. The germline gives CDR1 SGHTA, CDR2 FQGTGA. The CDR3 nucleotides are TGTGCCAGCAGGTACAAGGAGGCTTTCGAAGGGGAGCTGTTTTTT. Translation: CASRYKEAFEGELFF.

The chain is built from TRBV6-5 and TRBJ1-2; D is perhaps TRBD1 (5 bases). The V end was cut by 4 bases, the J end by 0 bases, with 12 bases between. Looked up from germline, CDR1 is MNHEY and CDR2 is SVGAGI. The CDR3 covers 15 residues. The CDR3 DNA reads as TGTGCCAGCAGTTTCTCGACAGACGCTAACTATGGCTACACCTTC. It codes for CASSFSTDANYGYTF.

This chain uses TRBV7-9 with TRBJ2-7; TRBD2 agrees at 7 bases. Germline CDR1 SEHNR, CDR2 FQNEAQ (reference sequence). V shed 5 bases, J shed 6 bases, and the junction held 10 bases outside the gene matches. The CDR3 covers 14 residues. The CDR3, as DNA: TGTGCCAGCAGCCCATGGGGCAGGGAGGGCGAGCAGTACTTC. As protein: CASSPWGREGEQYF.

This clonotype showed up many times. The rearrangement joins TRBV4-1 to TRBJ2-2; possible D gene TRBD1, 5 bases. The CDR3 consists of 13 residues. Trimming left V 3 bases short and J 7 bases short, with 9 bases between. Germline loops: CDR1 MGHRA, CDR2 YSYEKL. The CDR3 DNA follows: TGCGCCAGCAGCCAGACCAGGGACGGGGAGCTGTTTTTT. As protein: CASSQTRDGELFF.

This clonotype came up a few times. The chain uses TRBV6-1 and TRBJ2-3; 11 nucleotides agree with TRBD2. The CDR3 runs to 15 residues. Germline CDR1 is MNHNS and CDR2 is SASEGT. J gave up 5 bases and V 3 bases, and 4 bases lay outside the gene matches. The CDR3 DNA follows: TGTGCCAGCAGTGACACTAGCGGGGGTGGAGATACGCAGTATTTT. It specifies CASSDTSGGGDTQYF.